This T cell receptor (beta chain) was found in a study of breast tumors, draining lymph nodes, adjacent tissues. TCRdb reprocessed the multiplex PCR reads via MiXCR and lists one record per CDR3 protein. The sample includes over 200,000 distinct CDR3 sequences, 32% seen only once; the top ten take just over 1.4%. In this sample, this clonotype turned up many times. Axillary draining lymph nodes of breast cancer patients supplied the node samples. The CDR3 length is 14 residues. V shed 5 bases and J 2 bases; nucleotides not matched to a gene: 1. The germline CDR1 and CDR2 sequences are SGHTA and FQGNSA.

The material sequenced was axillary lymph node tissue. This clonotype originated in a female donor with breast cancer. Some clones in this sample may be carry-over from other donors' samples. J is TRBJ2-7 and V is TRBV7-2; 12 bases align to TRBD2. The CDR3 nucleotides are TGTGCCAGCAGCCGACTAGCGGGGGCCTACGAGCAGTACTTC. Translated, it gives CASSRLAGAYEQYF.